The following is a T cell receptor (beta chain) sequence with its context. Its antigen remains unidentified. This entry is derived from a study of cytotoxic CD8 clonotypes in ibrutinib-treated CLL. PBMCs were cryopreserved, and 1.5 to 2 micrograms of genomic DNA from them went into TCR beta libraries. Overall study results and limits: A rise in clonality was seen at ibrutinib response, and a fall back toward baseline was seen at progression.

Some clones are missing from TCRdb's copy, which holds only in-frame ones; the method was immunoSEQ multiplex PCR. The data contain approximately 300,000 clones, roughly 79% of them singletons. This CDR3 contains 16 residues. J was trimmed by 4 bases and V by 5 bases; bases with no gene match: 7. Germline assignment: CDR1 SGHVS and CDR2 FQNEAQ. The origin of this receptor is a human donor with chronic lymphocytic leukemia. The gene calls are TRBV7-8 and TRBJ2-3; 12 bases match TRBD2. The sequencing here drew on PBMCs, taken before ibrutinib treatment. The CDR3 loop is CASSPRLAGAPDTQYF. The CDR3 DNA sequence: TGTGCCAGCAGCCCAAGACTAGCGGGAGCCCCAGATACGCAGTATTTT.